A selection of T cell receptor beta chains follows, all from one sample in a study of T cells in Graves' hyperthyroidism and ophthalmopathy. TCRdb recomputed calls from the multiplex PCR reads with MiXCR, one row per CDR3 protein. The profile covers 450,000 to 650,000 distinct CDR3 sequences, with approximately 15% appearing a single time and roughly 7% taken by the ten largest. Sample: blood. All receptors come from a woman between 18 and 29 years old with Graves' ophthalmopathy. Both conserved end residues are part of each CDR3. The D gene is left open where the match is weak. Some rows have no size entry. The others give once, few or many, or a class for an expanded clone.

few,TRBV10-3,TRBJ2-5,TRBD2,CASSDPSGTETQYF,TGTGCCAGCAGTGACCCTAGCGGGACTGAGACCCAGTACTTC
many,TRBV4-2,TRBJ1-1,-,CASSRQENTEAFF,TGTGCCAGCAGCCGGCAGGAGAACACTGAAGCTTTCTTT
few,TRBV6-2/TRBV6-3,TRBJ1-5,-,CASSWGVDNQPQHF,TGTGCCAGCAGTTGGGGAGTGGACAATCAGCCCCAGCATTTT
many,TRBV28,TRBJ2-3,TRBD2,CASSLPPYTSGTDTQYF,TGTGCCAGCAGTCTACCACCATATACTAGCGGCACAGATACGCAGTATTTT
many,TRBV30,TRBJ2-7,-,CAWSVPGASYEQYF,TGTGCCTGGAGTGTACCGGGGGCCTCCTACGAGCAGTACTTC
many,TRBV11-1,TRBJ2-7,-,CASSFGTEYSYEQYF,TGTGCCAGCAGCTTTGGCACAGAGTACTCCTACGAGCAGTACTTC
many,TRBV29-1,TRBJ2-7,TRBD1,CSAQSGDRGLKEQYF,TGCAGCGCTCAGAGCGGGGACAGGGGGCTAAAGGAGCAGTACTTC
many,TRBV11-3,TRBJ2-1,TRBD2,CASSLGASGYNEQFF,TGTGCCAGCAGCTTAGGAGCTAGCGGATACAATGAGCAGTTCTTC
many,TRBV20-1,TRBJ2-1,-,CSASTAPRNEQFF,TGCAGTGCTAGTACCGCCCCTAGGAATGAGCAGTTCTTC
few,TRBV20-1,TRBJ2-2,-,CSARPPGPTAGELFF,TGCAGTGCTAGACCTCCGGGCCCGACGGCGGGGGAGCTGTTTTTT
many,TRBV9,TRBJ2-1,-,CASSPNSNEQFF,TGTGCCAGCAGCCCCAATAGCAATGAGCAGTTCTTC
many,TRBV7-2,TRBJ1-1,-,CASSSSGINTEAFF,TGTGCCAGCAGCTCCTCAGGGATCAACACTGAAGCTTTCTTT
many,TRBV20-1,TRBJ1-5,-,CSAPKNRVNQPQHF,TGCAGTGCTCCAAAGAACAGGGTGAATCAGCCCCAGCATTTT
many,TRBV6-6,TRBJ2-5,-,CASSYGSEETQYF,TGTGCCAGCAGTTACGGGAGTGAAGAGACCCAGTACTTC
many,TRBV5-1,TRBJ1-6,-,CASSLDANSPLHF,TGCGCCAGCAGCTTGGATGCCAATTCACCCCTCCACTTT
many,TRBV12-3/TRBV12-4,TRBJ1-4,-,CASSLTGGNEKLFF,TGTGCCAGCAGCTTGACAGGCGGAAATGAAAAACTGTTTTTT
-,TRBV6-1,TRBJ2-3,-,CAGQGGTSRSGPTDTQYF,TGTGCCGGACAGGGCGGGACTAGCAGAAGCGGTCCCACAGATACGCAGTATTTT
many,TRBV11-2,TRBJ2-5,TRBD2,CASSPGRETSFVETQYF,TGTGCCAGCAGCCCGGGGCGGGAGACCTCATTCGTGGAGACCCAGTACTTC
few,TRBV12-3/TRBV12-4,TRBJ2-3,-,CASSSDGTDTQYF,TGTGCCAGCAGTTCAGACGGCACAGATACGCAGTATTTT
few,TRBV10-3,TRBJ2-1,-,CAISSRQSSYNEQFF,TGTGCCATCAGTTCTCGACAGAGCTCCTACAATGAGCAGTTCTTC
many,TRBV29-1,TRBJ2-7,TRBD2,CSVEGLAGEYEQYF,TGCAGCGTTGAAGGACTAGCGGGAGAATACGAGCAGTACTTC
many,TRBV30,TRBJ2-1,-,CAWSRALSSYNEQFF,TGTGCCTGGAGCCGCGCACTTAGCTCCTACAATGAGCAGTTCTTC
many,TRBV5-1,TRBJ2-3,TRBD2,CASSLGSSGRTDTQYF,TGCGCCAGCAGCTTGGGCTCTAGCGGGAGGACAGATACGCAGTATTTT
many,TRBV7-9,TRBJ2-7,TRBD2,CASSLPSGSIDEQYF,TGTGCCAGCAGCTTACCTAGCGGGAGTATTGACGAGCAGTACTTC
-,TRBV4-1,TRBJ1-2,-,CASSQVDSYGYTF,TGCGCCAGCAGCCAAGTGGACAGCTATGGCTACACCTTC
many,TRBV11-3,TRBJ2-1,-,CASSLEQGLGYLNEQFF,TGTGCCAGCAGCTTAGAGCAGGGGTTAGGGTACCTCAATGAGCAGTTCTTC
-,TRBV4-1,TRBJ2-7,TRBD2,CASSQKAGAIYEQYF,TGCGCCAGCAGCCAAAAAGCGGGAGCGATCTACGAGCAGTACTTC
-,TRBV7-9,TRBJ1-5,-,CASSWDEGLAQHF,TGTGCCAGCAGCTGGGACGAGGGATTGGCCCAGCATTTT
many,TRBV12-3/TRBV12-4,TRBJ2-1,TRBD2,CASTTSGSNEQFF,TGTGCCAGCACCACCAGCGGGAGCAATGAGCAGTTCTTC
many,TRBV13,TRBJ2-2,TRBD2,CASSLNPRGRSGELFF,TGTGCCAGCAGCTTAAACCCCCGCGGGAGGTCCGGGGAGCTGTTTTTT
many,TRBV7-2,TRBJ2-1,-,CASSLEGRRYNEQFF,TGTGCCAGCAGCTTAGAAGGGAGGCGCTACAATGAGCAGTTCTTC